One and the same sample provided the 26 T cell receptor beta chains below, sequenced in a study of T-cell reconstitution after alpha-beta-depleted transplantation in children. A TCRbeta library incorporating unique molecular identifiers was prepared. TCRdb reprocessed the PCR reads with MiXCR, giving one entry per CDR3 protein. The table shows around 600,000 distinct CDR3 sequences, with approximately 15% occurring only once. Material: PBMCs from the stem cell graft donor, obtained from the stem cell graft. These receptors were collected from a human donor who donated a stem cell graft to a child with acute myeloid leukemia.

This clonotype was observed at least ten times. The chain is built from TRBV12-3 or TRBV12-4 and TRBJ2-3, with D tentatively TRBD2 (6 bases). This CDR3 region has 14 residues. V was cut by 3 bases and J by 0 bases, with 7 bases left in between. CDR3 in DNA: TGTGCCAGCAGTTTTACTAGCAGCACAGATACGCAGTATTTT. Translated, it gives CASSFTSSTDTQYF.

A few counts support this clonotype. This sequence joins TRBV12-3 or TRBV12-4 and TRBJ2-7, with 10 bases matching TRBD2. This CDR3 comprises 15 residues. V lost 3 bases and J lost 0; bases outside the gene matches: 2. Here the CDR3 reads CASSLSSGGSYEQYF. The CDR3, as DNA: TGTGCCAGCAGTTTGTCTAGCGGGGGCTCCTACGAGCAGTACTTC.

Many counts were recorded for this clonotype. The V gene is TRBV20-1, the J gene TRBJ1-2; D is uncertain. The germline gives CDR1 DFQATT, CDR2 SNEGSKA (reference sequence). This CDR3 has 13 residues. V was cut by 5 bases and J by 4 bases, with 14 bases left in between. The CDR3 nucleotides read TGCAGTGCTCGGCACAGAAACATCTATGGCTACACCTTC. Translated, it gives CSARHRNIYGYTF.

CDR3 protein: CASSPRVANQETQYF. CDR3 coding DNA: TGTGCCAGCTCACCACGGGTAGCAAATCAAGAGACCCAGTACTTC. The gene calls are TRBV18 and TRBJ2-5; D is unclear. The CDR3 covers 15 residues. The germline V gene has CDR1 KGHSH and CDR2 LQKENI. With 1 base removed from V and 2 bases from J, the gap between germline ends came to 11 bases.

This clonotype was detected many times. The genes are TRBV12-3 or TRBV12-4 and TRBJ2-2, with 11 bases fitting TRBD2. CDR3 size: 16 residues. Losses at the gene ends were 5 bases for V and 7 bases for J; bases not matched to a gene: 9. CDR3 in amino acids: CASSQLAGGLDGELFF. DNA for the CDR3: TGTGCCAGCAGTCAGTTAGCGGGGGGGCTTGACGGGGAGCTGTTTTTT.

The chain has TRBV6-2 or TRBV6-3 and TRBJ2-3, with 7 nucleotides matching TRBD1. In germline, CDR1 is MNHEY, CDR2 SVGEGT. Trimming took 11 bases from V and 2 from J; bases not matched to a gene: 7. The CDR3 consists of 13 residues. CDR3 sequence: CALGQGVTDTQYF. CDR3 coding DNA: TGTGCCCTCGGGCAGGGGGTCACAGATACGCAGTATTTT.

This sequence joins TRBV9 and TRBJ2-1, with no clear D. This CDR3 region has 15 residues. V was cut by 0 bases and J by 7 bases, with 14 bases left in between. The germline CDR1 and CDR2 sequences are SGDLS and YYNGEE. The CDR3 DNA follows: TGTGCCAGCAGCGTAGGAGTCACAAGTGGGAATGAGCAGTTCTTC. Translating gives CASSVGVTSGNEQFF.

This clonotype was seen repeatedly, ten times or more. The gene calls are TRBV5-6 and TRBJ1-1, with D perhaps TRBD1 (6 bases). Germline loops: CDR1 SGHDT, CDR2 YYEEEE. The CDR3 length is 15 residues. Trimming took off 4 bases at V and 2 bases at J, with 15 bases between the two ends. The CDR3 region has the DNA TGTGCCAGCAGCCAGAGCCTCGGGGGCAACACTGAAGCTTTCTTT. Its translation is CASSQSLGGNTEAFF. Based on the CDR3 plus reference TRBV5-6 and TRBJ1-1, the full variable domain is DAGVTQSPTHLIKTRGQQVTLRCSPKSGHDTVSWYQQALGQGPQFIFQYYEEEERQRGNFPDRFSGHQFPNYSSELNVNALLLGDSALYLCASSQSLGGNTEAFFGQGTRLTVV.

To note about this clonotype: This clone may be a read error of a much larger clone one base away. The CDR3 loop is CASSLGTRETYEQYV. The CDR3 DNA is TGCGCCAGCAGCTTGGGGACAAGGGAAACCTACGAGCAGTACGTC. The chain combines TRBV5-1 with TRBJ2-7, with D perhaps TRBD1 (5 bases). CDR3 size: 15 residues. V lost 0 bases to trimming and J lost 2 bases, with 12 bases between them. Germline V gene sequence: CDR1 SGHRS, CDR2 YFSETQ.

The chain employs TRBV7-2 and TRBJ2-5; tentative D call: TRBD2 (5 bases). Germline V gene sequence: CDR1 SGHTA, CDR2 FQGNSA. V was cut by 3 bases and J by 9 bases, with 14 bases left in between. This CDR3 region has 13 residues. In DNA form, the CDR3 reads TGTGCCAGCAGCTTCCGGACTGAGGCCCCCCAGTACTTC. Residues: CASSFRTEAPQYF.

This clonotype was recorded a few times. The CDR3: CASSWTGGITDTQYF. The CDR3 DNA sequence: TGCGCCAGCAGCTGGACAGGGGGCATAACAGATACGCAGTATTTT. This chain links TRBV5-1 with TRBJ2-3; TRBD1 aligns across 11 bases. The CDR3 totals 15 residues. Germline loops: CDR1 SGHRS, CDR2 YFSETQ. V shed 3 bases and J 3 bases; nucleotides not matched to a gene: 3.

This clonotype turned up a few times. V is TRBV20-1 and J is TRBJ2-5, with unresolved D. Germline V gives CDR1 DFQATT, CDR2 SNEGSKA (reference sequence). CDR3 length: 11 amino acids. With 4 bases removed from V and 1 base from J, the gap between germline ends came to 4 bases. The CDR3 sequence: CSAMTQETQYF. CDR3 bases: TGCAGTGCTATGACCCAAGAGACCCAGTACTTC.

This clonotype was seen a few times. The chain uses TRBV20-1 and TRBJ2-7; no definite D call. In germline, CDR1 is DFQATT, CDR2 SNEGSKA (reference sequence). The V end lost 2 bases, the J end lost 5 bases, and 13 bases lay between the germline ends. This CDR3 has 13 residues. This chain's CDR3 is CSARPSASNEQYF. In DNA form, the CDR3 reads TGCAGTGCTAGACCCTCGGCGTCAAACGAGCAGTACTTC.

This clonotype turned up a few times. J is TRBJ2-7 and V is TRBV15; D gene unclear. This CDR3 contains 15 residues. Trimming took 1 base from V and 4 from J, leaving 14 bases between them. Germline loops: CDR1 LNHNV, CDR2 YYDKDF (reference sequence). The CDR3 region has the DNA TGTGCCACCAGCAGAGTAGGTACCTCGATTTACGAGCAGTACTTC. This gives the protein CATSRVGTSIYEQYF. The complete variable domain, with remaining parts taken from reference TRBV15 and TRBJ2-7, reads DAMVIQNPRYQVTQFGKPVTLSCSQTLNHNVMYWYQQKSSQAPKLLFHYYDKDFNNEADTPDNFQSRRPNTSFCFLDIRSPGLGDTAMYLCATSRVGTSIYEQYFGPGTRLTVT.

This clonotype was counted ten times or more. This chain links TRBV4-3 with TRBJ2-7; either TRBD1 or TRBD2 may fit D (5 bases each). V lost 0 bases to trimming and J lost 4 bases, with 10 bases between them. CDR3 length: 14 amino acids. Germline V lookup: CDR1 LGHNA, CDR2 YSLEER. CDR3 protein: CASSQEGTGYEQYF. Written as DNA, the CDR3 is TGCGCCAGCAGCCAAGAGGGGACCGGGTACGAGCAGTACTTC.

This clonotype showed up just a few times. This sequence joins TRBV15 and TRBJ2-5; 8 nucleotides agree with TRBD1. The CDR3 is 16 residues long. J gave up 2 bases and V 5 bases, and 10 bases lay outside the gene matches. Germline V gene data show CDR1 as LNHNV and CDR2 as YYDKDF (reference sequence). The CDR3 protein is CATSRGGTGGQETQYF. CDR3 bases: TGTGCCACCAGCCGAGGAGGAACAGGGGGACAAGAGACCCAGTACTTC.

This clonotype was seen ten or more times. The rearrangement joins TRBV24-1 to TRBJ1-1; the D gene is possibly TRBD1 (5 bases). Germline loops: CDR1 KGHDR, CDR2 SFDVKD. This CDR3 spans 13 amino acids. Trimming removed 2 bases from V and 8 bases from J, with 11 bases in between. For the CDR3, the DNA is TGTGCCACCAGTGATTCCCAGACAGCCGAAGCTTTCTTT. This codes for CATSDSQTAEAFF.

The chain joins TRBV10-1 to TRBJ2-3; 10 positions match TRBD1. CDR3 length equals 18 residues. With V trimmed by 2 bases and J by 4 bases, 12 bases remained unmatched. The germline V gene has CDR1 WNHNN and CDR2 SYGVQD (reference sequence). The CDR3 reads CASSESRDRGESPDTQYF. CDR3 nucleotides: TGCGCCAGCAGTGAGAGCAGGGACAGGGGAGAGAGCCCAGATACGCAGTATTTT.

This clonotype appeared many times. The chain uses TRBV27 and TRBJ2-5; the match to TRBD1 covers 8 bases. The CDR3 consists of 13 residues. J was trimmed by 4 bases and V by 6 bases; bases with no gene match: 4. Germline V lookup: CDR1 MNHEY, CDR2 SMNVEV (reference sequence). The DNA for the CDR3 is TGTGCCAGCAGGATTGACAGGGGAGAGACCCAGTACTTC. This sequence encodes CASRIDRGETQYF.

The chain links TRBV20-1 to TRBJ1-5; possibly TRBD1 for D (5 bases). CDR3 length: 14 residues. CDR1 and CDR2 (germline): DFQATT, SNEGSKA (reference sequence). Trimming removed 5 bases from V and 1 base from J, with 12 bases in between. The chain's CDR3 is CSAGGGSSNQPQHF. The CDR3 bases are TGCAGTGCTGGGGGGGGATCGAGCAATCAGCCCCAGCATTTT.

Only a few counts were recorded for this clonotype. V is TRBV6-2 or TRBV6-3 and J is TRBJ2-4; unclear D gene. V lost 5 bases to trimming and J lost 5 bases, with 4 bases between them. The CDR3 sequence is 11 residues long. The germline V gene has CDR1 MNHEY and CDR2 SVGEGT. CDR3 protein: CASSLQNIQYF. CDR3 DNA: TGTGCCAGCAGTCTTCAAAACATTCAGTACTTC.

This chain uses TRBV12-3 or TRBV12-4 with TRBJ2-2, with 7 bases aligning to TRBD1. The CDR3 is 15 residues long. V was pared by 7 bases and J by 2 bases, with 7 bases of the junction left unmatched. CDR3 amino acids: CASTYDRANTGELFF. The DNA for the CDR3 is TGTGCCAGCACCTACGACAGGGCCAACACCGGGGAGCTGTTTTTT.

This clonotype was seen repeatedly, ten times or more. V usage is TRBV20-1 and J usage is TRBJ2-5, with a tentative D call TRBD1 (6 bases). Trimming cost V 0 bases and J 1 base, with 15 bases left between them. The CDR3 extends over 16 amino acids. The germline gives CDR1 DFQATT, CDR2 SNEGSKA (reference sequence). The CDR3 spells CSARDPTRGPQETQYF. CDR3 bases: TGCAGTGCTAGAGATCCAACCAGGGGACCCCAAGAGACCCAGTACTTC.

This clonotype was picked up many times. This chain joins TRBV20-1 and TRBJ2-1; 12 nucleotides match TRBD2. Germline V CDR1 and CDR2: DFQATT, SNEGSKA (reference sequence). CDR3 length: 18 residues. J was trimmed by 0 bases and V by 3 bases; bases with no gene match: 9. CDR3 bases: TGCAGTGCTAGTGAGGGACTAGCGGGCCCCTCCTCCTACAATGAGCAGTTCTTC. Translation: CSASEGLAGPSSYNEQFF.

The chain links TRBV20-1 to TRBJ2-5; 8 bases match TRBD2. V shed 1 base and J 4 bases; nucleotides not matched to a gene: 14. Germline V gene data show CDR1 as DFQATT and CDR2 as SNEGSKA (reference sequence). The length of the CDR3 is 17 residues. The CDR3 protein is CSARGRTGGALGETQYF. The CDR3 DNA sequence: TGCAGTGCTAGAGGCCGGACCGGGGGGGCCCTTGGAGAGACCCAGTACTTC.

This clonotype was observed many times. The J gene is TRBJ1-2, the V gene TRBV20-1; D not certain. CDR1 is DFQATT and CDR2 is SNEGSKA in the germline V gene (reference sequence). V lost 7 bases and J 6 bases, leaving 9 bases between the germline ends. The CDR3 extends over 10 amino acids. The CDR3 loop is CSVYLDGYTF. CDR3 DNA sequence: TGCAGTGTGTATTTGGATGGCTACACCTTC.